The next 15 T cell receptor beta chains were all read from a single sample in a study of blood T cells in healthy people across ages. Then a second PCR, running about 6 to 12 cycles, was carried out with a sample-barcoded 5' primer and a J-beta primer mix. In TCRdb, the 5' RACE reads were re-called with MiXCR into one record per CDR3 protein. The sample shows roughly 1 million distinct CDR3 sequences, roughly 24% of them seen only once. This sample also appeared in a second study, on T cells of mothers and their children.

The sequenced sample consisted of blood. The receptor set was obtained from a girl aged 2-10 years in good health.

V usage is TRBV12-3 or TRBV12-4 and J usage is TRBJ2-5; 10 bases match TRBD1. The CDR3 is 16 residues long. The junction had 6 bases not matched to a gene; V was cut back by 5 bases and J by 0 bases. The CDR3 reads CASSKRTGGDQETQYF. The CDR3 DNA is TGTGCCAGCAGTAAGAGGACAGGGGGGGACCAAGAGACCCAGTACTTC.

This clonotype was seen more than once but under ten times. The V call is TRBV28, the J call TRBJ2-5; D uncertain. Near its end, the DNA agrees better with TRBJ2-7, so the J call may be wrong. The CDR3 runs 13 residues. The germline V gene has CDR1 MDHEN and CDR2 SYDVKM. CDR3 bases: TGTGCCAGCAGCTCTACCGGCCGCTACGAGCAGTACTTC. It codes for CASSSTGRYEQYF.

This clonotype was counted a few times. The V and J genes are TRBV5-4 and TRBJ2-3; possibly TRBD2 for D (6 bases). The CDR3 spans 14 residues. V was clipped by 4 bases and J by 5 bases, with 14 bases between them. Germline lookup yields CDR1 SGHNT and CDR2 YYREEE (reference sequence). In DNA, the CDR3 is TGTGCCAGCAGCCTACGGACTAAGGGAGATACGCAGTATTTT. Its translation: CASSLRTKGDTQYF.

The chain has TRBV14 and TRBJ1-1, with D hard to call. This CDR3 contains 13 residues. With 0 bases removed from V and 11 bases from J, the gap between germline ends came to 13 bases. The germline gives CDR1 SGHDN, CDR2 FVKESK. CDR3 nucleotides: TGTGCCAGCAGCCAAGAGTATGAGGGAGACGCTTTCTTT. Translated: CASSQEYEGDAFF.

The chain couples TRBV29-1 to TRBJ2-1, with TRBD2 identical over 8 bases. The junction had 10 bases not matched to a gene; V was cut back by 3 bases and J by 0 bases. The CDR3 is 17 residues long. Germline-derived CDR1 and CDR2 are SQVTM and ANQGSEA. CDR3 sequence reads: CSVDPIPGGSSYNEQFF. CDR3 DNA: TGCAGCGTTGACCCCATACCGGGAGGGAGCTCCTACAATGAGCAGTTCTTC.

This rearrangement joins TRBV2 to TRBJ2-5, with D perhaps matching TRBD1 (6 bases). The germline gives CDR1 SNHLY, CDR2 FYNNEI. The CDR3 spans 14 residues. V was pared by 6 bases and J by 5 bases, with 16 bases between. The CDR3 spells CASRSLRGSETQYF. The DNA of the CDR3 is TGTGCCAGCAGGAGTCTCAGGGGATCGGAGACCCAGTACTTC.

The chain combines TRBV7-8 with TRBJ1-5, with 8 bases fitting TRBD1. From germline, CDR1 is SGHVS and CDR2 FQNEAQ. The length of the CDR3 is 14 residues. Trimming cost V 6 bases and J 4 bases; bases outside gene matches: 5. In nucleotides, the CDR3 is TGTGCCAGCAGTGAAGGGACAGGTAATCAGCCCCAGCATTTT. Encoded protein: CASSEGTGNQPQHF.

CDR3 sequence: CSARVRGIYSNQPQHF. The CDR3 DNA follows: TGCAGTGCTAGAGTGCGGGGAATTTATAGCAATCAGCCCCAGCATTTT. The rearrangement uses TRBV20-1 and TRBJ1-5; the D is unclear. V was cut by 1 base and J by 0 bases, with 13 bases left in between. The CDR3 covers 16 residues. Per germline, CDR1 DFQATT and CDR2 SNEGSKA (reference sequence).

The chain employs TRBV15 and TRBJ2-1; no reliable D call. The CDR3 totals 13 residues. The germline gives CDR1 LNHNV, CDR2 YYDKDF (reference sequence). V dropped 9 bases and J dropped 7 bases, with 16 bases sitting between them. CDR3 sequence (DNA): TGTGCCACAACGCGCCCAGGCTCGAATGAGCAGTTCTTC. This codes for CATTRPGSNEQFF.

This clonotype was picked up a small number of times. The gene calls are TRBV27 and TRBJ2-5; possible D gene TRBD2, 7 bases. TRBJ2-7 matches the DNA end more closely, so the J call is doubtful. CDR1 is MNHEY and CDR2 is SMNVEV in the germline V gene (reference sequence). There are 14 residues in the CDR3. In DNA, the CDR3 is TGTGCCAGCAGTTTATTTGCGGGGGCTCTCGAGCAGTACTTC. Translation: CASSLFAGALEQYF.

This rearrangement joins TRBV28 to TRBJ2-1, with D possibly being TRBD2 (7 bases). This CDR3 is 16 amino acids long. CDR1 and CDR2 from the germline V gene are MDHEN and SYDVKM. V lost 4 bases and J lost 0, with 13 bases in between. CDR3 region: CASSYQGRGSYNEQFF. CDR3 nucleotide sequence: TGTGCCAGCAGTTATCAGGGGAGGGGCTCCTACAATGAGCAGTTCTTC.

Points on this clonotype: Compared with germline, one end of the junction differs, possibly owing to a read error. This chain joins TRBV28 and TRBJ1-5; the D gene is possibly TRBD1 (5 bases). Germline loops: CDR1 MDHEN, CDR2 SYDVKM. The CDR3 has 15 amino acids. Here the CDR3 DNA reads TGTGCCAGCAATTTAGAGGGGTTGGGCAATCAGCCCCAGCATTTT. Its protein is CASNLEGLGNQPQHF.

V is TRBV6-5 and J is TRBJ2-1; D call uncertain. V gave up 0 bases and J gave up 10 bases, with 10 bases separating them. Germline-derived CDR1 and CDR2 are MNHEY and SVGAGI. The CDR3 spans 13 residues. The CDR3 DNA reads as TGTGCCAGCAGTTACTCCTCTCCCGGGGAGCAGTTCTTC. This codes for CASSYSSPGEQFF.

The rearrangement joins TRBV4-3 to TRBJ2-5, with D tentatively TRBD2 (7 bases). The J call could be wrong; TRBJ2-7 is a better fit for the DNA end. Germline V lookup: CDR1 LGHNA, CDR2 YSLEER. The CDR3 loop spans 15 amino acids. CDR3 nucleotide sequence: TGCGCCAGCAGCCAAGAAAGGGGGGGCCTGTACGAGCAGTACTTC. It specifies CASSQERGGLYEQYF.

The V and J genes are TRBV11-2 and TRBJ1-1; TRBD1 agrees at 9 bases. The ends lost 4 bases at V and 11 bases at J; junction bases unmatched: 5. Germline V lookup: CDR1 SGHAT, CDR2 FQNNGV. The CDR3 sequence is 12 residues long. The CDR3 protein is CASSSGGTGAFF. The CDR3 DNA reads TGTGCCAGCAGCTCCGGCGGGACAGGGGCTTTCTTT.